Below, 17 T cell receptor beta chains from the same sample are listed, as sequenced in a study of cytomegalovirus exposure and HLA in healthy donors. The PCR used 60 Vbeta and 13 Jbeta primers. Using immunoSEQ multiplex PCR, the repertoire was profiled, and TCRdb retains in-frame clones only, with some absent. The table records over 250,000 clones, more than 55% of them present only once. Material: PBMCs. The source is a female donor in good health and CMV-seronegative.

The rearrangement links TRBV15 to TRBJ2-1; D is possibly TRBD1 (6 bases). The CDR3 has 17 amino acids. The V end was cut by 4 bases, the J end by 2 bases, with 18 bases between. Per the germline V gene, CDR1 is LNHNV and CDR2 is YYDKDF (reference sequence). CDR3: CATSIPPGTPTYNEQFF. CDR3 bases: TGTGCCACCAGCATCCCACCCGGGACACCCACCTACAATGAGCAGTTCTTC.

The rearrangement joins TRBV5-4 to TRBJ2-3, with 12 positions matching TRBD2. CDR1 and CDR2 from the germline V gene are SGHNT and YYREEE (reference sequence). The ends lost 3 bases at V and 5 bases at J; junction bases unmatched: 7. The CDR3 has 16 amino acids. The CDR3 here is CASSSRLAGVIDTQYF. DNA of the CDR3: TGTGCCAGCAGCTCGCGACTAGCGGGAGTTATAGATACGCAGTATTTT.

A few counts support this clone. J is TRBJ1-1 and V is TRBV5-4, with 8 bases matching TRBD1. V dropped 4 bases and J dropped 1; count of bases not matched to a gene: 0. The CDR3 covers 13 residues. The germline V gene has CDR1 SGHNT and CDR2 YYREEE (reference sequence). The CDR3 nucleotides read TGTGCCAGCAGCGGACAGGGGAACACTGAAGCTTTCTTT. This translates into CASSGQGNTEAFF.

The gene calls are TRBV30 and TRBJ1-4; D call uncertain. The V gene's germline CDR1 is GTSNPN and CDR2 SVGIG (reference sequence). The CDR3 spans 13 residues. Trimming removed 2 bases at V and 3 bases at J, with 7 bases between. The CDR3 spells CAWSITANEKLFF. CDR3 DNA sequence: TGTGCCTGGAGTATAACAGCTAATGAAAAACTGTTTTTT.

This clone has only a few counts. The CDR3 protein is CASSLAPGVNTEAFF. DNA of the CDR3: TGCGCCAGCAGCTTGGCCCCAGGCGTAAACACTGAAGCTTTCTTT. The chain carries TRBV5-1 and TRBJ1-1, with no clear D. The CDR3 is 15 amino acids. V lost 0 bases, J lost 2 bases, and 11 bases lay in between. CDR1 is SGHRS and CDR2 is YFSETQ in the germline V gene.

The V and J genes are TRBV5-1 and TRBJ2-1; 11 bases map to TRBD2. The trim removed 3 bases at V and 9 bases at J, leaving 8 bases unmatched. Germline V CDR1 and CDR2: SGHRS, YFSETQ. CDR3 length: 15 residues. The CDR3 region has the DNA TGCGCCAGCAGCTCTTTGACTAGCGGGGTTACTGAGCAGTTCTTC. This gives the protein CASSSLTSGVTEQFF.

The chain employs TRBV27 and TRBJ1-1; D uncertain. Looked up from germline, CDR1 is MNHEY and CDR2 is SMNVEV (reference sequence). The CDR3 is 16 amino acids. V was clipped by 3 bases and J by 1 base, with 15 bases between them. The CDR3 loop reads CASSFITAKPNTEAFF. In nucleotides, the CDR3 is TGTGCCAGCAGTTTTATAACAGCCAAACCGAACACTGAAGCTTTCTTT.

This chain links TRBV13 with TRBJ2-1, with unresolved D. The CDR3 length is 13 residues. V lost 6 bases and J lost 3, with 9 bases in between. The germline V gene has CDR1 PRHDT and CDR2 FYEKMQ (reference sequence). CDR3 protein: CASRQRIYNEQFF. Here the CDR3 DNA reads TGTGCCAGCAGACAAAGAATCTACAATGAGCAGTTCTTC. The variable domain in full, completed from reference TRBV13 and TRBJ2-1, reads AAGVIQSPRHLIKEKRETATLKCYPIPRHDTVYWYQQGPGQDPQFLISFYEKMQSDKGSIPDRFSAQQFSDYHSELNMSSLELGDSALYFCASRQRIYNEQFFGPGTRLTVL.

Only a few counts were recorded for this clone. In nucleotides, the CDR3 is TGTGCCAGCAGTTTAGTTAGCGGGAGGGTCCAAGAGACCCAGTACTTC. Translation gives CASSLVSGRVQETQYF. The V and J genes are TRBV27 and TRBJ2-5; 11 nucleotides align to TRBD2. The CDR3 contains 16 residues. V dropped 2 bases and J dropped 1; count of bases not matched to a gene: 3. Germline CDR1 and CDR2: MNHEY and SMNVEV (reference sequence).

The chain joins TRBV29-1 to TRBJ1-2; D may be TRBD1 (5 bases). The germline V gene encodes CDR1 SQVTM and CDR2 ANQGSEA. This CDR3 comprises 11 residues. V was trimmed by 3 bases and J by 7 bases, leaving 9 bases between them. The CDR3 nucleotides read TGCAGCGTTGAGGAGGGGCTTGGCTACACCTTC. Its protein product is CSVEEGLGYTF.

This clone is a singleton in its sample. CDR3 residues: CAPTRGRRERDEQFF. The CDR3 DNA is TGTGCCCCTACTCGGGGTCGGCGGGAGAGGGATGAGCAGTTCTTC. The rearrangement joins TRBV21-1 to TRBJ2-1; TRBD2, the table's D call, lacks a check against the DNA. TRBV21-1 is classified as a pseudogene. This CDR3 contains 15 residues.

The chain employs TRBV28 and TRBJ1-1; 11 nucleotides line up with TRBD1. Looked up from germline, CDR1 is MDHEN and CDR2 is SYDVKM. The CDR3 has 13 amino acids. J gave up 6 bases and V 6 bases, and 3 bases lay outside the gene matches. The CDR3 DNA reads as TGTGCCAGCAGGGACAGGGGGCGGGCTGAAGCTTTCTTT. Translation: CASRDRGRAEAFF.

This clone was seen a handful of times. This chain connects TRBV9 to TRBJ2-7; the D gene is possibly TRBD1 (6 bases). V shed 0 bases and J shed 1 base, with 11 bases lying between them. The V gene's germline CDR1 is SGDLS and CDR2 YYNGEE. CDR3 size: 15 residues. CDR3 residues: CASSVGGLHSYEQYF. CDR3 nucleotides: TGTGCCAGCAGCGTAGGGGGGCTGCATTCCTACGAGCAGTACTTC.

The chain joins TRBV7-9 to TRBJ2-1; possible D gene TRBD2, 6 bases. Germline loops: CDR1 SEHNR, CDR2 FQNEAQ (reference sequence). The CDR3 is 15 residues long. V gave up 7 bases and J gave up 7 bases, with 20 bases separating them. The CDR3 nucleotides read TGTGCCAGCACTATTGGGGGGAGTCTTGAAAATGAGCAGTTCTTC. This sequence encodes CASTIGGSLENEQFF.

This sequence joins TRBV28 and TRBJ2-4, with TRBD2 as a possible D gene (6 bases). The V end was cut by 0 bases, the J end by 2 bases, with 14 bases between. Germline CDR1 reads MDHEN; CDR2 reads SYDVKM. This CDR3 is built from 17 residues. In DNA form, the CDR3 reads TGTGCCAGCAGTTTATGGGGCCTGAGGGACTCCAAAAACATTCAGTACTTC. Amino acid sequence: CASSLWGLRDSKNIQYF. Together with reference TRBV28 and TRBJ2-4, the CDR3 gives the full variable domain: DVKVTQSSRYLVKRTGEKVFLECVQDMDHENMFWYRQDPGLGLRLIYFSYDVKMKEKGDIPEGYSVSREKKERFSLILESASTNQTSMYLCASSLWGLRDSKNIQYFGAGTRLSVL.

The chain couples TRBV5-4 to TRBJ2-2; 10 nucleotides match TRBD2. The CDR3 contains 17 residues. Per the germline V gene, CDR1 is SGHNT and CDR2 is YYREEE (reference sequence). Unmatched junction bases numbered 14, after V lost 6 bases and J lost 6 bases. This CDR3 reads CASTRSGRARVPGELFF. For the CDR3, the DNA is TGTGCCAGCACCAGAAGCGGGAGGGCCCGTGTCCCCGGGGAGCTGTTTTTT.

The chain employs TRBV18 and TRBJ2-1; D is possibly TRBD2 (5 bases). The germline V gene has CDR1 KGHSH and CDR2 LQKENI. Trimming took 2 bases from V and 10 from J, leaving 15 bases between them. The CDR3 totals 14 residues. CDR3: CASSPGSSSLEQFF. CDR3 bases: TGTGCCAGCTCACCAGGGTCTTCTAGCTTGGAGCAGTTCTTC.